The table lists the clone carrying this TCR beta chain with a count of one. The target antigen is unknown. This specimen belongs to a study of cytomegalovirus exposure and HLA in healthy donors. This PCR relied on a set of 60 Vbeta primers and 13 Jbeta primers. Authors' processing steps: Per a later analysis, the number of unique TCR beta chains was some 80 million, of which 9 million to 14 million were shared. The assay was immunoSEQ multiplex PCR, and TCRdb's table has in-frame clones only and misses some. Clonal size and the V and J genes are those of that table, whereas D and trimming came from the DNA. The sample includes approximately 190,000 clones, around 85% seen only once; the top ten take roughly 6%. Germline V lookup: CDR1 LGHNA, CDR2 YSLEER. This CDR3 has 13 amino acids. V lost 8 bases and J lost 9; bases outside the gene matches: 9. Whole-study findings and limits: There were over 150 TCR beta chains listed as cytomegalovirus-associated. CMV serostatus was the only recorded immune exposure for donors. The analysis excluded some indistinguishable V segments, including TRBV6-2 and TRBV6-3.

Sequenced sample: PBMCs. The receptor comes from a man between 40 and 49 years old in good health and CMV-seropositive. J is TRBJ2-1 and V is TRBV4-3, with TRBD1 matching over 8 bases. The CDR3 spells CASGQGPRGEQFF. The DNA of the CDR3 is TGCGCCAGCGGACAGGGACCTAGGGGTGAGCAGTTCTTC.